The entry below gives a single TCR beta chain sequence along with its context. Its antigen specificity is not known. Nothing much larger sits one base from this clone, and base qualities are not available. Participants in the prospective study were aged about 18 to 95 years, lived in 24 United States geographic areas, and enrolled through a virtual design. In the prospective study, participants were assigned to cohorts based on the clinical history participants reported in a screening survey and a study questionnaire. A participant counted as exposed if, within 2 weeks of entering the study, that participant had been in contact with someone who had a PCR-confirmed or clinician-diagnosed COVID-19 case. In the prospective study, whole blood, serum and a nasopharyngeal or oropharyngeal swab were collected from each participant by mobile phlebotomists. Additional blood draws and questionnaires over an approximately two-month period could optionally be provided by prospective study participants. Before DNA extraction, prospective study blood samples were shipped either frozen or at room temperature.

The record originates from a study of blood T cell repertoires in COVID-19 (dated by TCRdb to the early 2020s). Some background on the complete study: The collaborator samples originated in the United States, Italy and Spain and spanned the acute and convalescent phases of COVID-19. Where available, HLA class I and class II types were obtained from metadata supplied by the sample provider rather than from assay-based typing. Subjects who had been exposed to COVID-19, were actively infected with it, or had recovered from it provided the deeply sampled blood TCRbeta repertoires that made up the dataset. The repertoires were made available in a free public database intended to serve as a resource for research on the immune response to SARS-CoV-2. The samples were drawn from the first 160 participants of the ongoing ImmuneRACE study and from over a thousand subjects provided by 6 global collaborators. A de-identified subject ID, COVID-19 status, age in years and sex were almost always included in the sample metadata. The material from the prospective study consisted of cDNA or gDNA derived from T cells, B-cell-depleted T cells, or PBMCs. The study at large found these results: Clinical and demographic metadata were provided uncurated, with the amount varying by source and participant.

The immunoSEQ Assay, a bias-controlled multiplex PCR, was used to amplify TCRbeta CDR3 regions from genomic DNA. The published analysis was carried out like this. The number of nucleated cells in each sample was estimated by amplification of reference gene primers within the assay. To quantify the absolute abundance of each unique TCRbeta CDR3 rearrangement, sequence reads were collapsed and filtered. Productive Simpson clonality was computed per sample as the square root of Simpson's diversity index over productive rearrangements. Entries here come from immuneACCESS through TCRdb and include only in-frame sequences with V and J called. Some clones fail to appear in such tables; in the studies checked, an unresolved V gene covers under half of the shortfall, and the cause of the remainder is unknown. The V and J calls and clone size come from that table; D and trimming were worked out from the DNA. The sample table contains 180,000 or so clones; only one count was recorded for nearly 80% of them. The top ten clones comprise around 15% of the sample.

CDR1 and CDR2 are read off the germline V gene as LGHNT and FRNRAP. V ends up 1 base short and J 5 bases short, with an unmatched junction base count of 7. Its CDR3 holds 16 amino acids, cysteine through phenylalanine. Only the CDR3 portion is preserved as DNA: 48 bases, with reading frame beginning at the first base. The clonotype comes from a man between 60 and 70 years old who had been exposed to COVID-19. This chain joins TRBV12-5 to TRBJ2-7, and 11 junctional nucleotides match TRBD1. Specimen: PBMCs or T cells enriched from blood (not recorded which). The DNA sequence is TGTGCTAGTGGTTTGGAGCGGGACAGGGGGTTCAACGAGCAGTACTTC. Protein translation: CASGLERDRGFNEQYF. Where the CDR3 stops, the reference TRBV12-5 and TRBJ2-7 genes take over; the full variable domain is DARVTQTPRHKVTEMGQEVTMRCQPILGHNTVFWYRQTMMQGLELLAYFRNRAPLDDSGMPKDRFSAEMPDATLATLKIQPSEPRDSAVYFCASGLERDRGFNEQYFGPGTRLTVT.